The 26 T cell receptor beta chains below all came from one sample that was sequenced in a study of regulatory T cells in long-lasting Graves disease. Time point indicated: newly diagnosed GD, antithyroid drugs for less than 3 months. The authors made the TCR library using RNA they extracted from PBMCs. Arm-PCR of CDR3 regions and iRepertoire HTBI primers were used to build TCR beta libraries. TCRdb re-called the multiplex PCR reads through MiXCR, storing one row per CDR3 protein. The repertoire consists of about 560,000 distinct CDR3 sequences, with roughly 15% occurring once and the leading ten covering about 12%. These sequences were also reported in another study, on T cells in Graves' hyperthyroidism and ophthalmopathy.

The sample in question was peripheral blood mononuclear cells (PBMCs), obtained at new diagnosis, from a patient treated with antithyroid drugs. These receptors all come from a man aged 18 to 30 with Graves disease.

Ten or more counts support this clonotype. Its ends do not fully match the called genes, so a read error is possible. This chain links TRBV28 with TRBJ2-2; 9 positions match TRBD1. Per the germline V gene, CDR1 is MDHEN and CDR2 is SYDVKM. The CDR3 loop spans 16 amino acids. In DNA, the CDR3 is TGTGCCAGCAGTTTCAGGGACAGGGCGAAAACCGGGGAGCTGTTTTTT. It is translated as CASSFRDRAKTGELFF.

This chain joins TRBV7-2 and TRBJ2-2; 9 bases map to TRBD2. The CDR3 is made up of 14 amino acids. The V gene's germline CDR1 is SGHTA and CDR2 FQGNSA. V trimming: 3 bases; J trimming: 5 bases; junction bases outside the gene matches: 1. Here the CDR3 DNA reads TGTGCCAGCAGCTTCCTAGCGGGAACCGGGGAGCTGTTTTTT. Amino acid sequence: CASSFLAGTGELFF.

This clonotype came up a few times. Mismatch with germline at one junction end may stem from a read error. V is TRBV30 and J is TRBJ1-1; TRBD1 agrees at 10 bases. This CDR3 has 15 residues. The germline gives CDR1 GTSNPN, CDR2 SVGIG (reference sequence). As DNA, the CDR3 is TGTGCCTGGAGTAGGGGACAGGGGCTGAACGCTGAAGCTTTCTTT. This sequence encodes CAWSRGQGLNAEAFF. The full variable domain, in which reference TRBV30 and TRBJ1-1 provide the parts outside the CDR3, is SQTIHQWPATLVQPVGSPLSLECTVEGTSNPNLYWYRQAAGRGLQLLFYSVGIGQISSEVPQNLSASRPQDRQFILSSKKLLLSDSGFYLCAWSRGQGLNAEAFFGQGTRLTVV.

This clonotype was seen at least ten times. The chain recombines TRBV20-1 with TRBJ2-1; perhaps TRBD2 as D (6 bases). V was pared by 6 bases and J by 7 bases, with 16 bases between. The CDR3 contains 13 residues. From germline, CDR1 is DFQATT and CDR2 SNEGSKA (reference sequence). CDR3 DNA sequence: TGCAGTGCCCGCCTGGGGCGGGGAAATGAGCAGTTCTTC. Residues: CSARLGRGNEQFF.

This clonotype was picked up a small number of times. The chain has TRBV19 and TRBJ1-1; D is undetermined. This CDR3 region has 13 residues. Germline CDR1 LNHDA, CDR2 SQIVND (reference sequence). The V and J ends lost 5 bases and 8 bases respectively, with 15 bases between them. CDR3 region: CASSPQRGFEAFF. The CDR3 DNA sequence: TGTGCCAGTAGTCCGCAGCGGGGATTCGAAGCTTTCTTT.

This clonotype came up a few times. The gene calls are TRBV7-9 and TRBJ2-3; 9 bases are a match to TRBD1. Germline values: CDR1 SEHNR, CDR2 FQNEAQ (reference sequence). The CDR3 loop spans 15 amino acids. V lost 1 base and J lost 9; bases outside the gene matches: 8. The CDR3 loop is CASSLVGTGTQTQYF. Written as DNA, the CDR3 is TGTGCCAGCAGCTTAGTCGGGACAGGGACCCAAACGCAGTATTTT.

The sample holds a few counts of this clonotype. The rearrangement uses TRBV30 and TRBJ2-1; 8 positions match TRBD2. This CDR3 comprises 15 residues. Germline V gene lookup returns CDR1 GTSNPN and CDR2 SVGIG (reference sequence). Trimming took 4 bases from V and 6 from J; bases not matched to a gene: 11. The CDR3: CAWTPGLVGGNEQFF. CDR3 in DNA: TGTGCCTGGACGCCGGGACTAGTAGGGGGCAATGAGCAGTTCTTC. The full variable domain, completed using reference TRBV30 and TRBJ2-1, is SQTIHQWPATLVQPVGSPLSLECTVEGTSNPNLYWYRQAAGRGLQLLFYSVGIGQISSEVPQNLSASRPQDRQFILSSKKLLLSDSGFYLCAWTPGLVGGNEQFFGPGTRLTVL.

The rearrangement links TRBV7-9 to TRBJ2-4, with TRBD2 matching 7 bases. This CDR3 spans 17 amino acids. The ends lost 1 base at V and 4 bases at J; junction bases unmatched: 10. The germline gives CDR1 SEHNR, CDR2 FQNEAQ (reference sequence). The CDR3 DNA follows: TGTGCCAGCAGCTTAGGTGGTTCTAGCGGAGGGAAAAACATTCAGTACTTC. Translated, it gives CASSLGGSSGGKNIQYF.

Ten or more counts support this clonotype. J is TRBJ2-5 and V is TRBV9; D unresolved. Trimming left V 0 bases short and J 4 bases short, with 4 bases between. CDR1 SGDLS and CDR2 YYNGEE come from the germline V gene. This CDR3 comprises 12 residues. In DNA form, the CDR3 reads TGTGCCAGCAGCGTAGGGGGAGAGACCCAGTACTTC. Amino acid sequence: CASSVGGETQYF.

This clonotype has ten or more counts. This chain uses TRBV30 with TRBJ1-2, with 8 bases that match TRBD1. The CDR3 totals 15 residues. The J segment lost 4 bases and the V segment lost 5 bases, leaving 12 bases of the junction unmatched. Per germline, CDR1 GTSNPN and CDR2 SVGIG (reference sequence). This chain's CDR3 is CAWFLSGTGLYGYTF. The DNA for the CDR3 is TGTGCCTGGTTCCTCTCCGGGACAGGACTCTATGGCTACACCTTC.

This clonotype was detected ten times or more. The genes are TRBV7-8 and TRBJ2-7; 11 positions match TRBD2. With 6 bases clipped from V and 4 bases from J, the junction kept 17 bases outside the gene matches. CDR3 length: 18 residues. CDR1 is SGHVS, CDR2 FQNEAQ, per germline. CDR3 nucleotide sequence: TGTGCCAGCAGTCCGCCGGGACTAGCGGACGTGGAGTGGTACGAGCAGTACTTC. It encodes CASSPPGLADVEWYEQYF.

There are many counts of this clonotype. The rearrangement links TRBV2 to TRBJ1-2; TRBD1 is a possible D gene (5 bases). This CDR3 spans 15 amino acids. CDR1 SNHLY and CDR2 FYNNEI come from the germline V gene. Trimming pared 6 bases from V and 4 bases from J, leaving 18 bases between. This CDR3 is CASSPHRTGFYGYTF. DNA for the CDR3: TGTGCCAGCAGCCCGCACAGGACCGGCTTCTATGGCTACACCTTC.

This clonotype was seen many times. This rearrangement joins TRBV20-1 to TRBJ2-7; possibly TRBD2 for D (5 bases). The CDR3 is 14 amino acids. The germline V and J ends were trimmed by 5 bases and 2 bases, with 16 bases remaining between them. Germline V gene lookup returns CDR1 DFQATT and CDR2 SNEGSKA (reference sequence). The CDR3 here is CSAFRRVRPYEQYF. As DNA, the CDR3 is TGCAGTGCTTTTCGGCGGGTCCGACCCTACGAGCAGTACTTC.

This clonotype was seen repeatedly, ten times or more. The chain combines TRBV6-1 with TRBJ1-2, with D hard to call. Germline values: CDR1 MNHNS, CDR2 SASEGT. Trimming took 6 bases from V and 8 from J, leaving 16 bases between them. This CDR3 comprises 13 residues. CDR3 loop: CASSPQTLGGYTF. The CDR3 DNA reads as TGTGCCAGCAGCCCACAGACTTTAGGGGGCTACACCTTC.

There are many counts of this clonotype. The gene calls are TRBV2 and TRBJ2-3, with TRBD2 matching 8 bases. The V segment lost 9 bases and the J segment 2 bases; nucleotides outside the gene matches: 4. CDR1 SNHLY and CDR2 FYNNEI come from the germline V gene. The length of the CDR3 is 13 residues. As DNA, the CDR3 is TGTGCCAGTCGGCGGGAGGCCACAGATACGCAGTATTTT. Its protein product is CASRREATDTQYF.

The CDR3 DNA is TGCGCCAGCAGCTTGGGACAGGGGGCCCTTGACGGCTACACCTTC. Its protein product is CASSLGQGALDGYTF. The V call is TRBV5-1, the J call TRBJ1-2, with TRBD1 identical over 10 bases. Germline V gives CDR1 SGHRS, CDR2 YFSETQ. The CDR3 runs 15 residues. V gave up 0 bases and J gave up 8 bases; unmatched junction bases: 7.

A word on this clonotype: The junction departs from germline at one end; a sequencing error may be responsible. The chain is built from TRBV30 and TRBJ2-1; D perhaps matches TRBD1 (6 bases). This CDR3 has 11 residues. The germline V gene encodes CDR1 GTSNPN and CDR2 SVGIG (reference sequence). The CDR3 loop is CAWDRNNEQLF. The CDR3, as DNA: TGTGCCTGGGACAGGAACAATGAGCAGCTCTTC.

The sample holds many counts of this clonotype. The chain links TRBV5-1 to TRBJ2-3; 12 bases agree with TRBD2. The CDR3 length is 17 residues. Looked up from germline, CDR1 is SGHRS and CDR2 is YFSETQ. Trimming removed 10 bases from V and 0 bases from J; junction bases left unmatched: 12. The CDR3 loop reads CAPTFGLAGPSTDTQYF. The CDR3 DNA sequence: TGCGCCCCAACTTTCGGACTAGCGGGACCTAGCACAGATACGCAGTATTTT.

This sequence joins TRBV6-2 or TRBV6-3 and TRBJ2-7, with D maybe TRBD1 (6 bases). The ends were cut back, 7 bases at V and 3 bases at J, with 16 bases in the middle. In germline, CDR1 is MNHEY, CDR2 SVGEGT. This CDR3 contains 14 residues. CDR3 coding DNA: TGTGCCAGCAACCCCGGCGTCAGGGGCTACGAGCAGTACTTC. Its protein product is CASNPGVRGYEQYF.

This clonotype was seen a few times. A much larger clone sits a single nucleotide away, making a read error possible. This chain joins TRBV30 and TRBJ1-2; D call uncertain. Germline V gives CDR1 GTSNPN, CDR2 SVGIG (reference sequence). The CDR3 extends over 16 amino acids. The CDR3 here is CAWSPKAGLYNYGYAF. DNA of the CDR3: TGTGCCTGGAGTCCCAAGGCTGGGCTTTATAACTATGGCTACGCCTTC. The full variable domain, rest sourced from reference TRBV30 and TRBJ1-2, is SQTIHQWPATLVQPVGSPLSLECTVEGTSNPNLYWYRQAAGRGLQLLFYSVGIGQISSEVPQNLSASRPQDRQFILSSKKLLLSDSGFYLCAWSPKAGLYNYGYAFGSGTRLTVV.

This clonotype was detected many times. This chain connects TRBV6-2 or TRBV6-3 to TRBJ1-1, with no clear D. The CDR3 has 15 amino acids. The germline CDR1 and CDR2 sequences are MNHEY and SVGEGT. The V gene lost 2 bases and the J gene lost 0 bases, with 10 bases spanning the gap. The DNA for the CDR3 is TGTGCCAGCAGTTACAGTGCAGGCCTGAACACTGAAGCTTTCTTT. Its protein is CASSYSAGLNTEAFF.

The chain has TRBV7-9 and TRBJ2-7; 8 nucleotides agree with TRBD1. V gave up 4 bases and J gave up 6 bases; unmatched junction bases: 20. Germline lookup yields CDR1 SEHNR and CDR2 FQNEAQ (reference sequence). This CDR3 is built from 18 residues. For the CDR3, the DNA is TGTGCCAGCAGCTATAACCGAGGGGGACAGGTAATCGTTTCCGAGCAGTACTTC. Translating it yields CASSYNRGGQVIVSEQYF.

This clonotype has just a few counts. The rearrangement uses TRBV6-7 and TRBJ2-3; 10 bases match TRBD1. TRBV6-7 is classed as an ORF, of uncertain function. V was pared by 6 bases and J by 2 bases, with 5 bases of the junction left unmatched. The CDR3 has 15 residues. CDR3 nucleotide sequence: TGTGCCAGCAGCCCGGACAGGGGGAACACAGATACGCAGTATTTT. Translating gives CASSPDRGNTDTQYF.

This clonotype was counted many times. The V and J genes are TRBV6-5 and TRBJ2-7, with D possibly TRBD2 on 6 matching bases. Deletions cut 0 bases from V and 1 base from J, with 13 bases between. The germline CDR1 and CDR2 sequences are MNHEY and SVGAGI. The CDR3 totals 16 residues. CDR3 sequence: CASSYSRLALSYEQYF. The CDR3 region has the DNA TGTGCCAGCAGTTACTCTCGGCTAGCGCTTTCCTACGAGCAGTACTTC.

The V and J genes are TRBV12-3 or TRBV12-4 and TRBJ2-7; tentatively, D is TRBD1 (6 bases). The V end was cut by 3 bases, the J end by 3 bases, with 15 bases between. The CDR3 totals 15 residues. CDR3 nucleotides: TGTGCCAGCAGTTTCCCCAATCAGGGGATCTACGAGCAGTACTTC. Amino acid sequence: CASSFPNQGIYEQYF.

The chain employs TRBV6-9 and TRBJ2-3, with a weak D call TRBD2 (5 bases). Looked up from germline, CDR1 is MNHGY and CDR2 is SVAAGI. Trimming left V 3 bases short and J 0 bases short, with 13 bases between. The CDR3 has 16 residues. CDR3 coding DNA: TGTGCCAGCAGTTACTGGAGGCCTGGCAGCACAGATACGCAGTATTTT. Protein product: CASSYWRPGSTDTQYF.